Shown below are 22 T cell receptor beta chains from a single sample sequenced in a study of shared clonotypes between healthy human individuals. The data were produced by immunoSEQ multiplex PCR, yet TCRdb's version contains in-frame clones alone and is incomplete. Of about 2.4 million clones in the sample, under 95% were seen once. The sample comprised naive CD4+ T cells from PBMCs. Stated subset: CD45RA+ positively selected. The receptors shown here come from a man between 18 and 35 years old in good health. Some clones in this sample may be carry-over from other donors' samples.

The CDR3 DNA follows: TGTGCCAGCAGTTTAAACGGTCGCGCTAGCGGGAGGGCCGAGACCCAGTACTTC. Amino acid sequence: CASSLNGRASGRAETQYF. This chain connects TRBV28 to TRBJ2-5; 12 bases are shared with TRBD2. V dropped 2 bases and J dropped 5; count of bases not matched to a gene: 12. The CDR3 sequence is 18 residues long. The germline gives CDR1 MDHEN, CDR2 SYDVKM.

The rearrangement joins TRBV7-9 to TRBJ2-3; D is unresolved. This CDR3 is built from 13 residues. Per germline, CDR1 SEHNR and CDR2 FQNEAQ (reference sequence). V was shortened by 3 bases and J by 3 bases, with 7 bases between the two germline ends. The CDR3 DNA reads TGTGCCAGCAGCTTGGCAGATACAGATACGCAGTATTTT. Amino acids: CASSLADTDTQYF.

The chain recombines TRBV10-3 with TRBJ2-7; 8 positions match TRBD1. V trimming: 3 bases; J trimming: 2 bases; junction bases outside the gene matches: 12. The CDR3 totals 17 residues. Germline CDR1 ENHRY, CDR2 SYGVKD. The DNA of the CDR3 is TGTGCCATCAGTGAAGGTAATTGGAGACAGGGGCCCTACGAGCAGTACTTC. Amino acids: CAISEGNWRQGPYEQYF.

V gene TRBV28 combines with J gene TRBJ2-7, with 8 positions matching TRBD1. The germline gives CDR1 MDHEN, CDR2 SYDVKM. V gave up 4 bases and J gave up 3 bases; unmatched junction bases: 17. The CDR3 totals 18 residues. CDR3 loop: CASSSLAFTKQGGYEQYF. The DNA for the CDR3 is TGTGCCAGCAGTTCTCTGGCCTTTACGAAACAGGGGGGCTACGAGCAGTACTTC. The complete variable domain, with remaining parts taken from reference TRBV28 and TRBJ2-7, reads DVKVTQSSRYLVKRTGEKVFLECVQDMDHENMFWYRQDPGLGLRLIYFSYDVKMKEKGDIPEGYSVSREKKERFSLILESASTNQTSMYLCASSSLAFTKQGGYEQYFGPGTRLTVT.

This chain connects TRBV28 to TRBJ2-3, with D perhaps TRBD1 (8 bases). Trimming removed 2 bases from V and 6 bases from J, with 18 bases in between. Germline CDR1 and CDR2: MDHEN and SYDVKM. The CDR3 is 16 amino acids. This CDR3 is CASSLSRDRTRDTQYF. CDR3 nucleotide sequence: TGTGCCAGCAGTTTAAGCCGGGACAGGACTAGGGATACGCAGTATTTT.

V and J are TRBV27 and TRBJ2-1; D is possibly TRBD1 (6 bases). The CDR3 extends over 16 amino acids. CDR1 is MNHEY and CDR2 is SMNVEV in the germline V gene (reference sequence). V was pared by 7 bases and J by 1 base, with 17 bases between. The CDR3, as DNA: TGTGCCAGCACCCCCTTACGAGGACAGTCCTACAATGAGCAGTTCTTC. It encodes CASTPLRGQSYNEQFF.

The rearrangement uses TRBV2 and TRBJ2-2; D is ambiguous. Trimming took off 4 bases at V and 6 bases at J, with 9 bases between the two ends. This CDR3 comprises 13 residues. Germline assignment: CDR1 SNHLY and CDR2 FYNNEI. The CDR3 region is CASSVYFPGELFF. DNA of the CDR3: TGTGCCAGCAGTGTGTACTTCCCCGGGGAGCTGTTTTTT.

The chain carries TRBV10-3 and TRBJ2-1; possible D gene TRBD2, 6 bases. Germline CDR1 and CDR2: ENHRY and SYGVKD. CDR3 length equals 15 residues. Trimming removed 6 bases from V and 4 bases from J, with 16 bases in between. The CDR3 coding sequence is TGTGCCATCAGGGGCGCGGGGACGTATTACAATGAGCAGTTCTTC. This encodes CAIRGAGTYYNEQFF.

The gene calls are TRBV5-5 and TRBJ1-3, with D possibly being TRBD1 (5 bases). Germline CDR1 is SGHKS and CDR2 is YYEKEE (reference sequence). The CDR3 is 14 amino acids. Trimming took off 4 bases at V and 8 bases at J, with 16 bases between the two ends. The CDR3 region has the DNA TGTGCCAGCAGCCCGGGACGCCGCGGAGACACCATATATTTT. This codes for CASSPGRRGDTIYF. The full variable domain, with the rest looked up from reference TRBV5-5 and TRBJ1-3, is DAGVTQSPTHLIKTRGQQVTLRCSPISGHKSVSWYQQVLGQGPQFIFQYYEKEERGRGNFPDRFSARQFPNYSSELNVNALLLGDSALYLCASSPGRRGDTIYFGEGSWLTVV.

This rearrangement joins TRBV18 to TRBJ2-1, with 7 bases lining up with TRBD1. Germline V gene lookup returns CDR1 KGHSH and CDR2 LQKENI. There are 15 residues in the CDR3. V was pared by 4 bases and J by 4 bases, with 7 bases of the junction left unmatched. For the CDR3, the DNA is TGTGCCAGCTCACACCGGGACAGCCCTTACAATGAGCAGTTCTTC. Amino acids: CASSHRDSPYNEQFF. The full variable domain, with the rest looked up from reference TRBV18 and TRBJ2-1, is NAGVMQNPRHLVRRRGQEARLRCSPMKGHSHVYWYRQLPEEGLKFMVYLQKENIIDESGMPKERFSAEFPKEGPSILRIQQVVRGDSAAYFCASSHRDSPYNEQFFGPGTRLTVL.

V gene TRBV10-1 combines with J gene TRBJ2-7, with 12 bases lining up with TRBD1. With 0 bases clipped from V and 7 bases from J, the junction kept 16 bases outside the gene matches. Germline CDR1 and CDR2: WNHNN and SYGVQD (reference sequence). CDR3 length: 19 residues. CDR3 region: CASSESEPPQGQGAWEQYF. CDR3 nucleotides: TGCGCCAGCAGTGAGTCGGAGCCCCCCCAGGGACAGGGGGCCTGGGAGCAGTACTTC.

The J gene is TRBJ2-2, the V gene TRBV7-3; 7 positions agree with TRBD1. This CDR3 is built from 17 residues. CDR1 is SGHTA, CDR2 FQGTGA, per germline. The V and J ends lost 5 bases and 0 bases, in that order; junction bases with no gene match: 9. The CDR3 protein is CASSLTGTETNTGELFF. The DNA of the CDR3 is TGTGCCAGCAGCCTCACCGGGACAGAGACGAACACCGGGGAGCTGTTTTTT.

The V and J genes are TRBV5-1 and TRBJ2-7, with 8 bases matching TRBD2. CDR3 length: 19 amino acids. CDR1 and CDR2 from the germline V gene are SGHRS and YFSETQ. With V trimmed by 4 bases and J by 0 bases, 18 bases remained unmatched. The CDR3: CASSIRSKASGSSSYEQYF. The DNA for the CDR3 is TGCGCCAGCAGCATTCGCTCGAAGGCTAGCGGGTCCAGCTCCTACGAGCAGTACTTC.

The chain is built from TRBV4-1 and TRBJ2-5; D remains unclear. Looked up from germline, CDR1 is MGHRA and CDR2 is YSYEKL. The CDR3 covers 15 residues. V dropped 1 base and J dropped 1 base, with 10 bases sitting between them. CDR3 in amino acids: CASSQVLQVQETQYF. DNA of the CDR3: TGCGCCAGCAGCCAAGTCCTCCAGGTCCAAGAGACCCAGTACTTC.

The chain has TRBV28 and TRBJ1-1, with D unresolved. This CDR3 spans 14 amino acids. The germline V gene encodes CDR1 MDHEN and CDR2 SYDVKM. The V gene lost 2 bases and the J gene lost 4 bases, with 11 bases spanning the gap. The CDR3 loop reads CASSLVTVATEAFF. The CDR3 bases are TGTGCCAGCAGTTTAGTTACGGTAGCCACTGAAGCTTTCTTT.

The genes are TRBV7-9 and TRBJ1-4; D is possibly TRBD1 (5 bases). The CDR3 totals 14 residues. The V gene lost 5 bases and the J gene lost 6 bases, with 13 bases spanning the gap. Per the germline V gene, CDR1 is SEHNR and CDR2 is FQNEAQ (reference sequence). In DNA, the CDR3 is TGTGCCAGCAGCCACCGGGACGGGCATGAAAAACTGTTTTTT. It encodes CASSHRDGHEKLFF.

This chain connects TRBV28 to TRBJ2-7, with D possibly matching TRBD2 (5 bases). V dropped 2 bases and J dropped 12 bases, with 14 bases sitting between them. The CDR3 covers 12 residues. CDR1 and CDR2 from the germline V gene are MDHEN and SYDVKM. The CDR3 region has the DNA TGTGCCAGCAGTTTAGGGAGCCTGAAGACGTACTTC. Translating gives CASSLGSLKTYF.

V gene TRBV2 combines with J gene TRBJ2-1, with 7 bases lining up with TRBD2. CDR3 length equals 13 residues. Germline trimming cut 6 bases from V and 5 bases from J; bases unmatched to any gene: 4. Germline V lookup: CDR1 SNHLY, CDR2 FYNNEI. The CDR3 DNA follows: TGTGCCAGCAGGAGCGGGGCAAACAATGAGCAGTTCTTC. Translated: CASRSGANNEQFF.

A note on this clone: This CDR3 is also generated by other DNA sequences in the sample. V is TRBV7-3 and J is TRBJ2-7; the match to TRBD1 covers 9 bases. V lost 5 bases and J lost 3; bases outside the gene matches: 5. The CDR3 totals 14 residues. The germline V gene encodes CDR1 SGHTA and CDR2 FQGTGA. CDR3 amino acids: CASSLLGQGYEQYF. The CDR3 DNA sequence: TGTGCCAGCAGCCTCCTGGGACAGGGCTACGAGCAGTACTTC.

The chain joins TRBV5-4 to TRBJ2-1; 8 nucleotides agree with TRBD2. The V segment lost 4 bases and the J segment 3 bases; nucleotides outside the gene matches: 6. The CDR3 consists of 15 residues. CDR1 SGHNT and CDR2 YYREEE come from the germline V gene (reference sequence). This chain's CDR3 is CASSPLAGIYNEQFF. For the CDR3, the DNA is TGTGCCAGCAGCCCTTTAGCGGGGATCTACAATGAGCAGTTCTTC.

The chain joins TRBV5-1 to TRBJ1-3, with no clear D. V lost 1 base, J lost 0 bases, and 11 bases lay in between. CDR1 and CDR2 from the germline V gene are SGHRS and YFSETQ. The CDR3 extends over 16 amino acids. CDR3 sequence reads: CASSLFGRSSGNTIYF. Here the CDR3 DNA reads TGCGCCAGCAGCTTGTTTGGCAGAAGCTCTGGAAACACCATATATTTT.

V gene TRBV4-3 combines with J gene TRBJ2-3; TRBD2 matches 12 bases. CDR1 is LGHNA, CDR2 YSLEER, per germline. The CDR3 runs 17 residues. The V segment lost 0 bases and the J segment 4 bases; nucleotides outside the gene matches: 5. For the CDR3, the DNA is TGCGCCAGCAGCCAAGACGCTAGCGGGAGGGGGCCAGATACGCAGTATTTT. It codes for CASSQDASGRGPDTQYF.